Shown below are 27 T cell receptor beta chains from a single sample sequenced in a study of STAT5B mutations in CD4+ large granular lymphocyte leukemia. TCRdb's table, derived via immunoSEQ multiplex PCR, lists solely in-frame clones and lacks some. This sample yields fewer than 45,000 clones, of which approximately 84% are seen a single time; 0.35% belongs to the top ten. The sequencing sample was made of CD4+ T cells from blood buffy coats. These receptor sequences come from a human donor in good health.

The chain employs TRBV4-2 and TRBJ1-3; possible D gene TRBD1, 5 bases. There are 17 residues in the CDR3. In germline, CDR1 is LGHNA, CDR2 YNFKEQ. Trimming pared 3 bases from V and 2 bases from J, leaving 17 bases between. CDR3 coding DNA: TGTGCCAGCAGCCATGCACAGGCAGGCGTCCCTGGAAACACCATATATTTT. Translating gives CASSHAQAGVPGNTIYF.

This chain connects TRBV28 to TRBJ1-6, with D possibly matching TRBD1 (6 bases). V lost 5 bases, J lost 7 bases, and 15 bases lay in between. The germline CDR1 and CDR2 sequences are MDHEN and SYDVKM. This CDR3 is 15 amino acids long. CDR3 nucleotides: TGTGCCAGCAGTCTTGAAGGGGGGGACAATTCACCCCTCCACTTT. Translating it yields CASSLEGGDNSPLHF.

This chain connects TRBV9 to TRBJ1-2; 9 bases match TRBD1. Germline CDR1 SGDLS, CDR2 YYNGEE. The trim removed 4 bases at V and 7 bases at J, leaving 8 bases unmatched. This CDR3 region has 14 residues. CDR3 residues: CASSRGGQGGGYTF. The CDR3 DNA reads as TGTGCCAGCAGCAGAGGGGGACAGGGAGGTGGCTACACCTTC.

V and J are TRBV5-4 and TRBJ1-4; TRBD1 is a possible D gene (5 bases). Trimming cost V 3 bases and J 0 bases, with 9 bases left between them. This CDR3 contains 15 residues. Germline V gives CDR1 SGHNT, CDR2 YYREEE (reference sequence). CDR3 nucleotide sequence: TGTGCCAGCAGCTCGCGACAGACAACTAATGAAAAACTGTTTTTT. Its protein is CASSSRQTTNEKLFF.

This clone was seen a handful of times. The chain joins TRBV14 to TRBJ1-1, with unresolved D. V gave up 1 base and J gave up 7 bases, with 7 bases separating them. CDR1 is SGHDN, CDR2 FVKESK, per germline. CDR3 length: 12 amino acids. CDR3 DNA: TGTGCCAGCAGCCAAGGGGCAGGTGAAGCTTTCTTT. Residues: CASSQGAGEAFF.

The chain has TRBV28 and TRBJ1-5; D is uncertain. Germline CDR1 is MDHEN and CDR2 is SYDVKM. The ends were cut back, 6 bases at V and 5 bases at J, with 8 bases in the middle. The CDR3 extends over 12 amino acids. The CDR3 reads CASREADQPQHF. The CDR3, as DNA: TGTGCCAGCAGGGAAGCGGATCAGCCCCAGCATTTT.

V and J are TRBV5-1 and TRBJ2-7; 16 nucleotides align to TRBD2. This CDR3 is built from 16 residues. With 3 bases clipped from V and 7 bases from J, the junction kept 7 bases outside the gene matches. Germline CDR1 SGHRS, CDR2 YFSETQ. The CDR3 here is CASSSGTSGGAEEQYF. The CDR3 DNA reads as TGCGCCAGCAGCTCCGGGACTAGCGGGGGGGCTGAGGAGCAGTACTTC.

This sequence joins TRBV6-5 and TRBJ1-1; D remains ambiguous. Trimming removed 4 bases from V and 4 bases from J, with 16 bases in between. Germline-derived CDR1 and CDR2 are MNHEY and SVGAGI. This CDR3 region has 15 residues. This chain's CDR3 is CASSSAGRKGTEAFF. CDR3 sequence (DNA): TGTGCCAGCAGTTCGGCTGGTCGCAAGGGCACTGAAGCTTTCTTT.

This clone has just one count. The gene calls are TRBV18 and TRBJ1-5; maybe TRBD1 (5 bases). Germline assignment: CDR1 KGHSH and CDR2 LQKENI. Trimming pared 4 bases from V and 7 bases from J, leaving 11 bases between. The CDR3 consists of 13 residues. The chain's CDR3 is CASSQRDGQPQHF. The CDR3 DNA sequence: TGTGCCAGCTCACAACGGGACGGACAGCCCCAGCATTTT.

This chain uses TRBV5-1 with TRBJ2-7; D is unclear. CDR3 size: 15 residues. CDR1 and CDR2 from the germline V gene are SGHRS and YFSETQ. Between the trimmed V and J ends, which lost 4 bases and 2 bases, there was a span of 16 bases. CDR3 region: CASSRSTTTPYEQYF. The CDR3 DNA follows: TGCGCCAGCAGCCGTTCGACAACCACCCCCTACGAGCAGTACTTC.

V and J are TRBV7-2 and TRBJ2-7; tentatively, D is TRBD2 (6 bases). V was pared by 4 bases and J by 6 bases, with 16 bases between. Germline lookup yields CDR1 SGHTA and CDR2 FQGNSA. The CDR3 has 14 amino acids. The CDR3 DNA sequence: TGTGCCAGCAGCTCCTTTGGTGGGGGGAGCGAGCAGTACTTC. Translating gives CASSSFGGGSEQYF.

The DNA of the CDR3 is TGCGCCAGCAGCTTTGGAGGGGGCGAGGTCGGGGAGCTGTTTTTT. Protein: CASSFGGGEVGELFF. The chain employs TRBV5-1 and TRBJ2-2; the D gene is possibly TRBD1 (7 bases). CDR1 is SGHRS, CDR2 YFSETQ, per germline. CDR3 length: 15 amino acids. Between the trimmed V and J ends, which lost 2 bases and 7 bases, there was a span of 15 bases.

V gene TRBV7-2 combines with J gene TRBJ1-2; D call uncertain. V lost 2 bases, J lost 6 bases, and 10 bases lay in between. Germline loops: CDR1 SGHTA, CDR2 FQGNSA. This CDR3 is 13 amino acids long. CDR3 in DNA: TGTGCCAGCAGCTTACTGAAACACCATGGCTACACCTTC. Residues: CASSLLKHHGYTF.

The chain recombines TRBV29-1 with TRBJ1-2; D remains ambiguous. V lost 3 bases and J lost 5, with 13 bases in between. CDR3 size: 13 residues. Germline assignment: CDR1 SQVTM and CDR2 ANQGSEA. CDR3 DNA sequence: TGCAGCGTTGACATCCTTCTGGCGTATGGCTACACCTTC. Translation gives CSVDILLAYGYTF.

This chain connects TRBV7-2 to TRBJ2-1; maybe TRBD1 (5 bases). Germline CDR1 and CDR2: SGHTA and FQGNSA. This CDR3 is built from 16 residues. The ends were cut back, 3 bases at V and 3 bases at J, with 15 bases in the middle. The CDR3 loop is CASSLVIGVGYNEQFF. CDR3 bases: TGTGCCAGCAGCTTGGTGATAGGGGTGGGCTACAATGAGCAGTTCTTC. Supplemented by reference TRBV7-2 and TRBJ2-1, the full variable domain reads GAGVSQSPSNKVTEKGKDVELRCDPISGHTALYWYRQSLGQGLEFLIYFQGNSAPDKSGLPSDRFSAERTGGSVSTLTIQRTQQEDSAVYLCASSLVIGVGYNEQFFGPGTRLTVL.

The V call is TRBV7-2, the J call TRBJ2-5; D tentatively fits TRBD1 or TRBD2 (5 bases each). The CDR3 is 14 amino acids. Trimming left V 4 bases short and J 1 base short, with 10 bases between. In germline, CDR1 is SGHTA, CDR2 FQGNSA. CDR3 in DNA: TGTGCCAGCAGCTGGGGCGGGCTCCAAGAGACCCAGTACTTC. This codes for CASSWGGLQETQYF.

Concerning this clone: Different DNA sequences within this sample yield the same CDR3. The chain's CDR3 is CASSYSLRETQYF. As DNA, the CDR3 is TGTGCCAGCAGTTACTCTTTGCGCGAGACCCAGTACTTC. The J gene is TRBJ2-5, the V gene TRBV6-5; D gene unclear. Trimming shortened V by 0 bases and J by 5 bases, and 7 bases separated the two germline ends. This CDR3 is 13 amino acids long. The germline gives CDR1 MNHEY, CDR2 SVGAGI.

This clone showed up just once. The rearrangement uses TRBV9 and TRBJ2-7; 9 bases are a match to TRBD1. CDR3 length: 15 residues. J gave up 5 bases and V 1 base, and 7 bases lay outside the gene matches. Germline loops: CDR1 SGDLS, CDR2 YYNGEE. The CDR3 sequence is CASSVTGTGSNEQYF. The CDR3 DNA is TGTGCCAGCAGCGTAACCGGGACAGGGTCGAACGAGCAGTACTTC. The full variable domain, with the rest looked up from reference TRBV9 and TRBJ2-7, is DSGVTQTPKHLITATGQRVTLRCSPRSGDLSVYWYQQSLDQGLQFLIQYYNGEERAKGNILERFSAQQFPDLHSELNLSSLELGDSALYFCASSVTGTGSNEQYFGPGTRLTVT.

J is TRBJ2-7 and V is TRBV11-3, with 12 bases identical to TRBD2. Germline values: CDR1 SGHNT, CDR2 YENEEA. The CDR3 loop spans 14 amino acids. V was clipped by 5 bases and J by 1 base; unmatched bases: 0. The CDR3 spells CASSTSGRSYEQYF. The DNA for the CDR3 is TGTGCCAGCAGCACTAGCGGGAGGTCCTACGAGCAGTACTTC. Full variable domain (missing parts from reference TRBV11-3 and TRBJ2-7): EAGVVQSPRYKIIEKKQPVAFWCNPISGHNTLYWYLQNLGQGPELLIRYENEEAVDDSQLPKDRFSAERLKGVDSTLKIQPAELGDSAVYLCASSTSGRSYEQYFGPGTRLTVT.

The chain combines TRBV6-1 with TRBJ2-7; 11 bases are shared with TRBD1. The CDR3 runs 15 residues. Per germline, CDR1 MNHNS and CDR2 SASEGT. Trimming at V came to 5 bases and at J to 2 bases, leaving 5 bases not matched to a gene. The CDR3 DNA reads TGTGCCAGCAGTTCGCCGGGACAGGGGGCCTACGAGCAGTACTTC. This gives the protein CASSSPGQGAYEQYF.

The V call is TRBV30, the J call TRBJ2-1; D gene unclear. Germline V CDR1 and CDR2: GTSNPN, SVGIG (reference sequence). Trimming removed 0 bases from V and 0 bases from J, with 6 bases in between. This CDR3 contains 14 residues. The CDR3 here is CAWSVSGSYNEQFF. In DNA form, the CDR3 reads TGTGCCTGGAGTGTGTCAGGCTCCTACAATGAGCAGTTCTTC.

The chain has TRBV6-1 and TRBJ2-2, with 7 bases aligning to TRBD2. Germline assignment: CDR1 MNHNS and CDR2 SASEGT. V was pared by 0 bases and J by 6 bases, with 4 bases of the junction left unmatched. The CDR3 extends over 15 amino acids. CDR3 nucleotide sequence: TGTGCCAGCAGTGAAGCCGGGGCGGGGGCCGGGGAGCTGTTTTTT. Translating it yields CASSEAGAGAGELFF.

This clone was seen more than once but under ten times. The chain recombines TRBV7-2 with TRBJ2-1, with TRBD2 matching over 8 bases. With 2 bases clipped from V and 7 bases from J, the junction kept 4 bases outside the gene matches. In germline, CDR1 is SGHTA, CDR2 FQGNSA. CDR3 length: 14 amino acids. The DNA of the CDR3 is TGTGCCAGCAGCTTATTTAGCGGGATGAATGAGCAGTTCTTC. This codes for CASSLFSGMNEQFF.

This clone occurred once. The chain joins TRBV7-9 to TRBJ2-7; 7 nucleotides match TRBD1. Germline V gene data show CDR1 as SEHNR and CDR2 as FQNEAQ (reference sequence). The CDR3 length is 16 residues. V lost 4 bases, J lost 3 bases, and 12 bases stayed unmatched. This CDR3 is CASSSSSRDRFYEQYF. Written as DNA, the CDR3 is TGTGCCAGCAGCTCCTCGTCCCGGGACAGATTCTACGAGCAGTACTTC.

The V and J genes are TRBV6-5 and TRBJ1-5, with D possibly TRBD1 on 5 matching bases. The germline V and J ends were trimmed by 4 bases and 5 bases, with 15 bases remaining between them. In germline, CDR1 is MNHEY, CDR2 SVGAGI. CDR3 size: 15 residues. CDR3 nucleotide sequence: TGTGCCAGCAGTTCCGGGACGACTGTAGATCAGCCCCAGCATTTT. This translates into CASSSGTTVDQPQHF.

The chain combines TRBV19 with TRBJ1-2; 9 positions match TRBD1. This CDR3 is built from 18 residues. Germline V gene data show CDR1 as LNHDA and CDR2 as SQIVND (reference sequence). Trimming at V came to 4 bases and at J to 8 bases, leaving 20 bases not matched to a gene. CDR3 protein: CASSTLIGDEQGAKGYTF. CDR3 DNA sequence: TGTGCCAGTAGTACCCTGATTGGGGATGAACAGGGGGCGAAGGGCTACACCTTC. Based on the CDR3 plus reference TRBV19 and TRBJ1-2, the full variable domain is DGGITQSPKYLFRKEGQNVTLSCEQNLNHDAMYWYRQDPGQGLRLIYYSQIVNDFQKGDIAEGYSVSREKKESFPLTVTSAQKNPTAFYLCASSTLIGDEQGAKGYTFGSGTRLTVV.

This sequence joins TRBV6-5 and TRBJ1-2; 9 nucleotides align to TRBD1. V shed 5 bases and J 6 bases; nucleotides not matched to a gene: 7. Germline assignment: CDR1 MNHEY and CDR2 SVGAGI. CDR3 size: 14 residues. CDR3 nucleotide sequence: TGTGCCAGCAGTCCGGGACAGGGAACGGATGGCTACACCTTC. Protein product: CASSPGQGTDGYTF.